A selection of T cell receptor beta chains follows, all from one sample in a study of metastatic and nonmetastatic thyroid tumors. MiXCR re-clonotyped the PCR reads for TCRdb. The sample has 25,000 or so clones; approximately 15% are singletons. Sample: blood. These receptors originate from a male donor with papillary thyroid cancer or a benign thyroid nodule (not recorded which). Some clones in this sample may be carry-over from other donors' samples. The CDR3 runs from the conserved cysteine through the conserved F or W. A D gene is named only where the DNA matches it firmly. Only some rows state a clone size, as once, few, many or a class for expanded clones.

- TRBJ2-5 many TRBV12-3/TRBV12-4 TGTGCCAGCTGTCGAAGGGATCAAGAGACCCAGTACTTC CASCRRDQETQYF
- TRBJ1-2 many TRBV14 TGTGCCAGCAGCCAGGCGCCCCACAGAGGACCCTATGGCTACACCTTC CASSQAPHRGPYGYTF
TRBD1 TRBJ1-5 - TRBV6-2/TRBV6-3 TGTGCCAGTGAAGGCACCCCCGGTCAACAGGGGGTCCAAGGCAATCAGCCCCAGCATTTT CASEGTPGQQGVQGNQPQHF
TRBD1 TRBJ2-2 few TRBV12-3/TRBV12-4 TGTGCCAGCAGTTTGAGCACAGGGGGCGCGACCGGGGAGCTGTTTTTT CASSLSTGGATGELFF
TRBD2 TRBJ2-3 many TRBV6-6 TGTGCCAGCAGTTACTCGTTAGCTAGCGGGAGACGGGTAGATACGCAGTATTTT CASSYSLASGRRVDTQYF
TRBD1 TRBJ2-5 many TRBV11-3 TGTGCCAGCAGCTTAGGGACAGGGAATTCACAAGAGACCCAGTACTTC CASSLGTGNSQETQYF
- TRBJ2-1 many TRBV7-8 TGTGCCAGCAGCTTAGGTGGTGGCCGACACAATGAGCAGTTCTTC CASSLGGGRHNEQFF
- TRBJ2-7 - TRBV27 TGTGCCAGCAGTTCACAGACATACTACGAGCAGTACTTC CASSSQTYYEQYF
TRBD2 TRBJ2-1 many TRBV4-1 TGCGCCAGCAGCCAGGACCGCGTGTATAGCGGGAGAAGGGAGCAGTTCTTC CASSQDRVYSGRREQFF
- TRBJ1-5 few TRBV6-1 TGTGCCAGCAGCCATCACCCCGGGACACGAAATCAGACCCAGCATTTT CASSHHPGTRNQTQHF